A selection of T cell receptor beta chains follows, all from one sample in a study of blood T cells in healthy people across ages. One entry per CDR3 protein results from TCRdb running MiXCR on the 5' RACE reads. The table lists about 1.5 million distinct CDR3 sequences, approximately 40% of them singletons, with around 8% in the top ten. The sequencing sample was made of blood. These receptors were taken from a woman aged 18-30 years in good health. Each CDR3 is given with its conserved first and last residue. Fields, in order: J gene, D gene, clone size, V gene, CDR3 protein, CDR3 DNA. A D gene is named only where the DNA matches it firmly. A clone size is listed for some rows: how often the clone was seen (once, few, many), or a class if it is expanded.

>TRBJ2-1|TRBD2|few|TRBV9
CASSPSGGGNNEQFF
TGTGCCAGCAGCCCTAGCGGGGGCGGTAACAATGAGCAGTTCTTC
>TRBJ2-5|TRBD1|.|TRBV9
CASSVSGGPRETQYF
TGTGCCAGCAGTGTGTCAGGGGGCCCCCGTGAGACCCAGTACTTC
>TRBJ2-1|.|.|TRBV29-1
CSVVASWNEQFF
TGCAGCGTTGTCGCTAGTTGGAATGAGCAGTTCTTC
>TRBJ2-1|.|.|TRBV5-1
CASSFQGKHEQFF
TGCGCCAGCAGCTTCCAGGGTAAGCATGAGCAGTTCTTC
>TRBJ2-3|TRBD2|few|TRBV12-3/TRBV12-4
CASRRTSGMGTDTQYF
TGTGCCAGCAGGAGGACTAGCGGGATGGGGACAGATACGCAGTATTTT
>TRBJ2-3|.|.|TRBV7-9
CASSFPGATDTQYF
TGTGCCAGCAGCTTCCCCGGGGCTACAGATACGCAGTATTTT
>TRBJ2-1|TRBD2|.|TRBV27
CASSLGLALTHNEQFF
TGTGCCAGCAGTTTGGGACTAGCGCTCACACACAATGAGCAGTTCTTC
>TRBJ2-3|TRBD2|.|TRBV5-5
CASAAGVADTQYF
TGTGCCAGCGCCGCGGGGGTTGCAGATACGCAGTATTTT
>TRBJ1-2|.|.|TRBV6-5
CAAYSASNYGYTF
TGTGCCGCATACAGCGCCTCTAACTATGGCTACACCTTC
>TRBJ2-1|.|.|TRBV12-3/TRBV12-4
CASNSRLIRGNEQFF
TGTGCCAGCAATTCCCGATTGATTCGAGGGAATGAGCAGTTCTTC
>TRBJ2-7|.|.|TRBV12-3/TRBV12-4
CASSFPGVSYEQYF
TGTGCCAGCAGTTTCCCAGGGGTTTCCTACGAGCAGTACTTC
>TRBJ2-1|TRBD2|.|TRBV6-5
CASRPVTSGRYNEQFF
TGTGCCAGCAGACCAGTCACTAGCGGGAGGTACAATGAGCAGTTCTTC
>TRBJ2-7|TRBD1|.|TRBV20-1
CSARDKGGAYDEQYF
TGCAGTGCTAGAGATAAAGGGGGCGCTTATGATGAGCAGTACTTC
>TRBJ2-1|TRBD2|.|TRBV5-1
CASSLRTSLSNEQFF
TGCGCCAGCAGCTTGAGGACTAGTCTGTCCAATGAGCAGTTCTTC
>TRBJ1-2|TRBD1|.|TRBV20-1
CSAIPGGGGGYTF
TGCAGTGCTATACCAGGGGGCGGTGGTGGCTACACCTTC